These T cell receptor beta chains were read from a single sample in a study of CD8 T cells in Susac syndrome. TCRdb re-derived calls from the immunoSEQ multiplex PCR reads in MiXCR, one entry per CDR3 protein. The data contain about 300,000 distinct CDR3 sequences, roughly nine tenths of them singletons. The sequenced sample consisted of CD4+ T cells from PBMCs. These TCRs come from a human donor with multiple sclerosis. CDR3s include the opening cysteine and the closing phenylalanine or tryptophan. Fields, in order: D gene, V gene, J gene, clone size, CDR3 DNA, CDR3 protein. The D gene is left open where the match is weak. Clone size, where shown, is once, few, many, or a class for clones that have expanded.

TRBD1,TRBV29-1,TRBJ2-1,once,TGCAGCGTTGTGATGACAGGGAAGGGCGAGCAGTTCTTC,CSVVMTGKGEQFF
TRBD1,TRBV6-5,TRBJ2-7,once,TGTGCCAGCAATAGGGGACAGACCTACGAGCAGTACTTC,CASNRGQTYEQYF
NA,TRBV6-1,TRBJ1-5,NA,TGTGCCAGCTCAACCCCCTTAGTGGCGCTCGAAGATCAGCCCCAGCATTTT,CASSTPLVALEDQPQHF
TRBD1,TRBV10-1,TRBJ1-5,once,TGCGCCAGACCCCAACCGGGCAGGGGGGAAAGATATAGCAATCAGCCCCAGCATTTT,CARPQPGRGERYSNQPQHF
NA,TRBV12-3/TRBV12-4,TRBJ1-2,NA,TGTGCCAGCAACGGGGGCCTGGGTGGCTACACCTTC,CASNGGLGGYTF
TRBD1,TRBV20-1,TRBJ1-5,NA,TGCAGTGCTTCCAACAGGGGATCAAATCAGCCCCAGCATTTT,CSASNRGSNQPQHF
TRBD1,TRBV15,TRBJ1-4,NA,TGTGCCACCAGCAGAGATGGGACAGCAACTAATGAAAAACTGTTTTTT,CATSRDGTATNEKLFF
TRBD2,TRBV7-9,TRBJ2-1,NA,TGTGCCAGCTCACCACGACTAGCGGGAGACAATGAGCAGTTCTTC,CASSPRLAGDNEQFF
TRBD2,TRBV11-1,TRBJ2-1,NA,TGTGCCAGCAGCTTAGGGCGAGCGGGGGGGCTTCGGAGCTCCTACAATGAGCAGTTCTTC,CASSLGRAGGLRSSYNEQFF
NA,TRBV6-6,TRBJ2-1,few,TGTGCCAGCAGTAAAGACAGGAGCTCCTACAATGAGCAGTTCTTC,CASSKDRSSYNEQFF